This TCR beta chain stems from a study of radiation and T cells in renal cell carcinoma. Findings and limits, study-wide: Pretreatment tumor biopsies were lacking, so baseline clonotypes are unknown. In blood, top tumor clones expanded by 2 weeks, shrinking by 4.

Produced via immunoSEQ multiplex PCR; TCRdb's table is partial and in-frame only. Of about 49,000 clones detected, about 83% appear once; the ten largest clones hold under 35%. Turning to this clone: Its antigen is not identified.

Time point given: baseline pretreatment blood. Treatment in this sample: 15 Gy SBRT to primary tumor, nephrectomy 4 weeks later. The patient's renal cell carcinoma had clear cell pathology. The CDR3 contains 16 residues. Between the trimmed V and J ends, which lost 1 base and 0 bases, there was a span of 7 bases. Germline values: CDR1 SGHTA, CDR2 FQGNSA. The rearrangement links TRBV7-2 to TRBJ2-6; no firm D call. This TCR was sampled from a woman in her seventies with renal cell carcinoma. Specimen: blood, collected from a patient whose treatment included radiotherapy and nephrectomy. DNA for the CDR3: TGTGCCAGCAGCTTAGGCAGGCACTCTGGGGCCAACGTCCTGACTTTC. It codes for CASSLGRHSGANVLTF.